A selection of T cell receptor beta chains follows, all from one sample in a study of identical twins. MiXCR was run by TCRdb on the 5' RACE reads, yielding one entry per CDR3 protein. The repertoire consists of about 250,000 distinct CDR3 sequences, with around an eighth occurring once and the leading ten covering approximately 9.3%. The sequenced sample consisted of memory (CD45RO+) T cells sorted from blood. All receptors derive from a woman between 18 and 29 years old in good health. CDR3s include the opening cysteine and the closing phenylalanine or tryptophan. The order of the fields is D gene, clone size, J gene, V gene, CDR3 DNA, CDR3 protein. The D gene is left open where the match is weak. The size of a clone is reported for some rows only, either as once, few or many, or as a class for expanded clones.

d_call: .; clone_size: few; j_call: TRBJ2-1; v_call: TRBV7-6; cdr3_nt: TGTGCCAGCAGCTTAGCGAGCCATTATTCTAGCGCTTACAATGAGCAGTTCTTC; cdr3_aa: CASSLASHYSSAYNEQFF
d_call: .; clone_size: few; j_call: TRBJ2-1; v_call: TRBV7-9; cdr3_nt: TGTGCCTTTCCCGTTTCTCGGACCTACAATGAGCAGTTCTTC; cdr3_aa: CAFPVSRTYNEQFF
d_call: .; clone_size: many; j_call: TRBJ2-1; v_call: TRBV5-1; cdr3_nt: TGCGCCAGCAGCACCACAGACTTACTTTACAATGAGCAGTTCTTC; cdr3_aa: CASSTTDLLYNEQFF
d_call: .; clone_size: .; j_call: TRBJ2-5; v_call: TRBV5-1; cdr3_nt: TGCGCCAGCAGCTACACAGGGCGAGAGACCCAGTACTTC; cdr3_aa: CASSYTGRETQYF
d_call: .; clone_size: .; j_call: TRBJ1-2; v_call: TRBV5-5; cdr3_nt: TGTGCCAGCAGCCTGACCGACAGCTCTAACTATGGCTACACCTTC; cdr3_aa: CASSLTDSSNYGYTF
d_call: .; clone_size: .; j_call: TRBJ1-2; v_call: TRBV4-3; cdr3_nt: TGCGCCAGCAGCCAAGGGACGACCCAGGACTATGGCTACACCTTC; cdr3_aa: CASSQGTTQDYGYTF
d_call: TRBD2; clone_size: few; j_call: TRBJ2-2; v_call: TRBV7-2; cdr3_nt: TGTGCCAGCAACCCGGGAGGGAACACCGGGGAGCTGTTTTTT; cdr3_aa: CASNPGGNTGELFF
d_call: .; clone_size: few; j_call: TRBJ2-1; v_call: TRBV6-2/TRBV6-3; cdr3_nt: TGTGCCAGCAGACGTACCGGGAACTCCTACAATGAGCAGTTCTTC; cdr3_aa: CASRRTGNSYNEQFF
d_call: .; clone_size: many; j_call: TRBJ2-3; v_call: TRBV5-1; cdr3_nt: TGCGCCAGCAGCTTTACCATGGCAGATACGCAGTATTTT; cdr3_aa: CASSFTMADTQYF
d_call: TRBD1; clone_size: many; j_call: TRBJ2-2; v_call: TRBV5-4; cdr3_nt: TGTGCCAGCAAGGGGACAGGCAATTCGAACACCGGGGAGCTGTTTTTT; cdr3_aa: CASKGTGNSNTGELFF
d_call: TRBD2; clone_size: .; j_call: TRBJ2-5; v_call: TRBV5-1; cdr3_nt: TGCGCCAGCAGCTTGGGACTAGCCGTGGAGACCCAGTACTTC; cdr3_aa: CASSLGLAVETQYF
d_call: .; clone_size: few; j_call: TRBJ2-1; v_call: TRBV18; cdr3_nt: TGTGCCAGCTCTTTCGGCCCATTGACCTACAATGAGCAGTTCTTC; cdr3_aa: CASSFGPLTYNEQFF
d_call: TRBD2; clone_size: .; j_call: TRBJ2-1; v_call: TRBV2; cdr3_nt: TGTGCCAGCAGGGAGCGGGGGGGCGCCTACAATGAGCAGTTCTTC; cdr3_aa: CASRERGGAYNEQFF
d_call: TRBD2; clone_size: .; j_call: TRBJ2-2; v_call: TRBV20-1; cdr3_nt: TGCAGTGTTACTCGGGGGGGCCGGACCGGGGAGCTGTTTTTT; cdr3_aa: CSVTRGGRTGELFF
d_call: .; clone_size: few; j_call: TRBJ2-7; v_call: TRBV5-1; cdr3_nt: TGCGCCACCAGCTTGCGGCTGCAGGGCTACGAGCAGTACTTC; cdr3_aa: CATSLRLQGYEQYF
d_call: TRBD1; clone_size: .; j_call: TRBJ1-1; v_call: TRBV6-5; cdr3_nt: TGTGCCAGCTTTCGACAGGGGGAAGCTTTCTTT; cdr3_aa: CASFRQGEAFF
d_call: .; clone_size: once; j_call: TRBJ2-1; v_call: TRBV3-1; cdr3_nt: TGTGCCAGCACATCCGCGGCCCGCCTTAATGAGCAGTTCTTC; cdr3_aa: CASTSAARLNEQFF
d_call: TRBD2; clone_size: few; j_call: TRBJ2-7; v_call: TRBV5-5; cdr3_nt: TGTGCCAGCAGCTTCCTCGGCGGGAGGTCGTACGAGCAGTACTTC; cdr3_aa: CASSFLGGRSYEQYF
d_call: .; clone_size: .; j_call: TRBJ2-1; v_call: TRBV7-9; cdr3_nt: TGTGCCAGCAGCTTTATATACAGTGAGCAGTTCTTC; cdr3_aa: CASSFIYSEQFF
d_call: .; clone_size: few; j_call: TRBJ2-6; v_call: TRBV3-1; cdr3_nt: TGTGCCAGCAGCCATACAGGGACTGGGGCCAACGTCCTGACTTTC; cdr3_aa: CASSHTGTGANVLTF
d_call: TRBD2; clone_size: .; j_call: TRBJ2-1; v_call: TRBV20-1; cdr3_nt: TGCAGTGCTCGTAGCGGGAGAAGAAGCAATGAGCAGTTCTTC; cdr3_aa: CSARSGRRSNEQFF
d_call: TRBD1; clone_size: .; j_call: TRBJ1-2; v_call: TRBV6-6; cdr3_nt: TGTGCCAGCAGTGTCCAGGGGGGCCCCCACACCTTC; cdr3_aa: CASSVQGGPHTF
d_call: TRBD1; clone_size: many; j_call: TRBJ2-2; v_call: TRBV12-3/TRBV12-4; cdr3_nt: TGTGCCAGCAGTCACGGACAGGACAGCACCGGGGAGCTGTTTTTT; cdr3_aa: CASSHGQDSTGELFF
d_call: .; clone_size: .; j_call: TRBJ2-7; v_call: TRBV5-1; cdr3_nt: TGCGCCAGCAGCTTGGCCCAAACGGGAGTGGAGCAGTACTTC; cdr3_aa: CASSLAQTGVEQYF
d_call: TRBD2; clone_size: .; j_call: TRBJ2-7; v_call: TRBV20-1; cdr3_nt: TGCAGTGCTAGGCTAGCGGGAGTTTCCGAGCAGTACTTC; cdr3_aa: CSARLAGVSEQYF
d_call: .; clone_size: few; j_call: TRBJ2-3; v_call: TRBV3-1; cdr3_nt: TGTGCCAGCACCCCAAGTGGCACTCGGGAGCAGTATTTT; cdr3_aa: CASTPSGTREQYF
d_call: TRBD1; clone_size: many; j_call: TRBJ1-1; v_call: TRBV7-6; cdr3_nt: TGTGCCAGCAGCTTAGGGGGACAGGCTGAAGCTTTCTTT; cdr3_aa: CASSLGGQAEAFF
d_call: TRBD1; clone_size: many; j_call: TRBJ1-6; v_call: TRBV10-3; cdr3_nt: TGTGCCATCAGTCGACAGGGTGAAAATTCACCCCTCCACTTT; cdr3_aa: CAISRQGENSPLHF
d_call: .; clone_size: few; j_call: TRBJ2-1; v_call: TRBV11-2; cdr3_nt: TGTGCCAGCAGCTTAGGGAAGAATGAGCAGTTCTTC; cdr3_aa: CASSLGKNEQFF
d_call: TRBD1; clone_size: few; j_call: TRBJ2-1; v_call: TRBV7-6; cdr3_nt: TGTGCCAGCAGCCAGGACAGGGGAGGATACAATGAGCAGTTCTTC; cdr3_aa: CASSQDRGGYNEQFF
d_call: TRBD2; clone_size: few; j_call: TRBJ2-1; v_call: TRBV10-3; cdr3_nt: TGTGCCATCAGTCCAAAGGGGCTAGCGGGGGTAAGCTCCTACAATGAGCAGTTCTTC; cdr3_aa: CAISPKGLAGVSSYNEQFF
d_call: .; clone_size: .; j_call: TRBJ2-7; v_call: TRBV20-1; cdr3_nt: TGCAGTGCTAGTGTAGGGCAGTATCTCCACGAGCAGTACTTC; cdr3_aa: CSASVGQYLHEQYF
d_call: TRBD1; clone_size: .; j_call: TRBJ1-2; v_call: TRBV20-1; cdr3_nt: TGCAGTGCTAGAGATTTGACAGGGCTAGACACCTTC; cdr3_aa: CSARDLTGLDTF
d_call: .; clone_size: few; j_call: TRBJ1-4; v_call: TRBV4-2; cdr3_nt: TGTGCCAGCAGCCCGCGAGGGGGGCTCGATGCTAATGAAAAACTGTTTTTT; cdr3_aa: CASSPRGGLDANEKLFF
d_call: .; clone_size: few; j_call: TRBJ2-2; v_call: TRBV3-1; cdr3_nt: TGTGCCAGCAGCTTGGGCCCGAACGCCGGGGAGCTGTTTTTT; cdr3_aa: CASSLGPNAGELFF
d_call: .; clone_size: many; j_call: TRBJ2-2; v_call: TRBV7-9; cdr3_nt: TGTGCCAGCAGCTCACGTGACGGGACCGGGGAGCTGTTTTTT; cdr3_aa: CASSSRDGTGELFF
d_call: TRBD1; clone_size: few; j_call: TRBJ2-3; v_call: TRBV10-3; cdr3_nt: TGTGCCATCAGCCGACAGGGGGATACGCAGTATTTT; cdr3_aa: CAISRQGDTQYF
d_call: TRBD1; clone_size: many; j_call: TRBJ1-2; v_call: TRBV12-3/TRBV12-4; cdr3_nt: TGTGCCAGCAGAGACAGGGCGGGGGGCTACACCTTC; cdr3_aa: CASRDRAGGYTF
d_call: .; clone_size: few; j_call: TRBJ2-7; v_call: TRBV3-1; cdr3_nt: TGTGCCAGCAGCCAAAACCCGGCGGGCTCCTACGAGCAGTACTTC; cdr3_aa: CASSQNPAGSYEQYF
d_call: TRBD2; clone_size: .; j_call: TRBJ2-5; v_call: TRBV7-7; cdr3_nt: TGTGCTAGCAGCGGAGGAGCGGGGGTAGAGACCCAGTACTTC; cdr3_aa: CASSGGAGVETQYF
d_call: .; clone_size: .; j_call: TRBJ1-5; v_call: TRBV29-1; cdr3_nt: TGCAGCGTTGTGGTCCAGGGAGGTCAGCCCCAGCATTTT; cdr3_aa: CSVVVQGGQPQHF
d_call: .; clone_size: few; j_call: TRBJ1-5; v_call: TRBV12-3/TRBV12-4; cdr3_nt: TGTGCCAGCAGCCTCCTAGGGAGCAATCAGCCCCAGCATTTT; cdr3_aa: CASSLLGSNQPQHF
d_call: TRBD2; clone_size: .; j_call: TRBJ2-1; v_call: TRBV3-1; cdr3_nt: TGTGCCAGCAGCTCCATAGCGGGTTCGAGCTCCTACAATGAGCAGTTCTTC; cdr3_aa: CASSSIAGSSSYNEQFF
d_call: .; clone_size: .; j_call: TRBJ1-2; v_call: TRBV5-1; cdr3_nt: TGCGCCAGCAGCTTGTTAGGCAGGAACTATGGCTACACCTTC; cdr3_aa: CASSLLGRNYGYTF
d_call: .; clone_size: few; j_call: TRBJ2-3; v_call: TRBV27; cdr3_nt: TGTGCCAGCAGTCCCCGCAACCTAATCACAGATACGCAGTATTTT; cdr3_aa: CASSPRNLITDTQYF
d_call: TRBD2; clone_size: .; j_call: TRBJ2-3; v_call: TRBV20-1; cdr3_nt: TGCAGTGCCCAGTCTCGGCTAGCGGTTAGCACAGATACGCAGTATTTT; cdr3_aa: CSAQSRLAVSTDTQYF